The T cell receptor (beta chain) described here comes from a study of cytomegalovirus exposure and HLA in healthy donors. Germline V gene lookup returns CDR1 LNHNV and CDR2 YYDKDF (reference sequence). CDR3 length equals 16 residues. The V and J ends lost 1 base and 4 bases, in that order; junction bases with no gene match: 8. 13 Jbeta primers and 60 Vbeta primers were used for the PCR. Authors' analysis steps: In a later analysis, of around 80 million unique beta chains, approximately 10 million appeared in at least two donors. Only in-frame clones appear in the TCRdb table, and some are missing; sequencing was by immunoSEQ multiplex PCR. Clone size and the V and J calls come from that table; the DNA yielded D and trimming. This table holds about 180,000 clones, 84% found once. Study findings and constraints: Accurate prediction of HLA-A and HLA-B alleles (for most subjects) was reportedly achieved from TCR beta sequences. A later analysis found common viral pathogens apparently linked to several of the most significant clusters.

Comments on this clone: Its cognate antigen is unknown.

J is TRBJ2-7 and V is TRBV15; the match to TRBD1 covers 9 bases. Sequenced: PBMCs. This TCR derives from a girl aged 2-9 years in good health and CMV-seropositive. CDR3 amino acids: CATSRASGQGFYEQYF. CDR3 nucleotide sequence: TGTGCCACCAGCAGAGCGAGCGGACAGGGGTTTTACGAGCAGTACTTC.